This TCR beta chain was identified during a study of T cells after yellow fever vaccination. Study overall: Preparing low-cell-number fractions relied on SMART-Seq v4 Ultra Low Input. Study-wide results and caveats: Some clonotypes, a small share, were shared between CD4 and CD8 compartments. A large majority of primary-vaccination clones showed up again after the booster (96% CD4, 88% CD8).

In making TCR cDNA, 5'RACE template switching added a universal primer site and UMIs to it. MiXCR was run by TCRdb on the 5' RACE reads, yielding one entry per CDR3 protein. There are fewer than 650,000 distinct CDR3 sequences in the sample; 20% to 25% occur only once, and roughly a sixth lies in the top ten. Only a few counts were recorded for this clonotype. Its antigen is still unknown. The material sequenced was PBMCs, taken about 20 days after the first yellow fever vaccination. The clonotype was recovered from a man aged 18 to 30 who received the YFV17D yellow fever vaccine.

The CDR3 reads CASSWLGAANTEAFF. The CDR3 DNA sequence: TGTGCCAGCAGCTGGCTGGGGGCTGCGAACACTGAAGCTTTCTTT. The chain links TRBV11-2 to TRBJ1-1; possibly TRBD1 for D (6 bases). With 4 bases removed from V and 1 base from J, the gap between germline ends came to 13 bases. The CDR3 is 15 amino acids. Germline loops: CDR1 SGHAT, CDR2 FQNNGV.